This T cell receptor beta chain appears in the sequencing data of a study of CD8+ T cells in alopecia areata. The V and J ends lost 0 bases and 3 bases respectively, with 8 bases between them. This CDR3 is built from 14 residues. Germline-derived CDR1 and CDR2 are SEHNR and FQNEAQ (reference sequence). Treatment meaning: oral pan-JAK inhibitor, 5-10 mg twice daily. Sequencing used cDNA as its template, made by extracting RNA and reverse transcribing it. Sequencing was performed with immunoSEQ multiplex PCR; in TCRdb, only in-frame clones are kept and a portion is missing. This table holds about 210,000 clones, 55% to 70% found once.

This receptor was taken from a human donor with alopecia areata. The chain is built from TRBV7-9 and TRBJ1-2; perhaps TRBD1 as D (5 bases). The sample here was CD4+ T cells sorted from blood, taken at week 4, from a patient treated with tofacitinib. In DNA form, the CDR3 reads TGTGCCAGCAGCTTAGCGGTACAGGACTATGGCTACACCTTC. Translation gives CASSLAVQDYGYTF.